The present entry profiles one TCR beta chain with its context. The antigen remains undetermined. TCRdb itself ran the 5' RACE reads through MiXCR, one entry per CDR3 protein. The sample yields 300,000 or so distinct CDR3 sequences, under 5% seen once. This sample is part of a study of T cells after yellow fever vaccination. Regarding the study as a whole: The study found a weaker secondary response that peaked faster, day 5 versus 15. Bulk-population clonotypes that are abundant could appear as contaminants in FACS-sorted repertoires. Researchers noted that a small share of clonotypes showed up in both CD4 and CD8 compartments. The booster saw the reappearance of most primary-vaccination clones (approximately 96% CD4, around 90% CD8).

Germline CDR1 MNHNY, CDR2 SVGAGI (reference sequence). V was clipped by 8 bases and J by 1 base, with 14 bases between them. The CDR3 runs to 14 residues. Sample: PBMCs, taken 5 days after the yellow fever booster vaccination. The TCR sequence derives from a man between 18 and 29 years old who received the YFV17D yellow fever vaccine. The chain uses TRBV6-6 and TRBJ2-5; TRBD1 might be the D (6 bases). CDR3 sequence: CASSKGDLQETQYF. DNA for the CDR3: TGTGCCAGCTCAAAGGGGGACCTCCAAGAGACCCAGTACTTC.